The 3 T cell receptor beta chains in this list originate from one sample, sequenced in a study of CD8 T cells in ankylosing spondylitis. General study findings and limits: What seemed typical of ankylosing spondylitis blood was a TCR beta motif built from several highly homologous variants.

MiXCR, applied by TCRdb to the 5' RACE reads, yields one record per CDR3 protein. The sample has fewer than 550,000 distinct CDR3 sequences, under 5.5% seen once. Their antigen targets remain unknown. The specimen was blood, either unsorted or a sorted T cell fraction (not recorded which). These receptors were obtained from a male donor with ankylosing spondylitis.

The chain is built from TRBV4-2 and TRBJ2-5; D is uncertain. This CDR3 has 14 amino acids. Trimming took off 1 base at V and 4 bases at J, with 10 bases between the two ends. The germline gives CDR1 LGHNA, CDR2 YNFKEQ. The CDR3 DNA reads as TGTGCCAGCAGCCAAGGCGTTCCACTAGAGACCCAGTACTTC. Residues: CASSQGVPLETQYF.

This clonotype was observed many times. The rearrangement links TRBV4-2 to TRBJ1-6, with 7 bases fitting TRBD1. V gave up 5 bases and J gave up 7 bases; unmatched junction bases: 8. Germline loops: CDR1 LGHNA, CDR2 YNFKEQ. This CDR3 spans 15 amino acids. The CDR3 sequence is CASSRRRGENSPLHF. CDR3 nucleotides: TGTGCCAGCAGCAGGCGCAGGGGGGAGAATTCACCCCTCCACTTT.

This clonotype showed up many times. The CDR3 nucleotides read TGCAGCGTTGTTGGCAGGGTCACAGATACGCAGTATTTT. Protein product: CSVVGRVTDTQYF. The V gene is TRBV29-1, the J gene TRBJ2-3; perhaps TRBD1 as D (5 bases). The CDR3 is 13 amino acids. In germline, CDR1 is SQVTM, CDR2 ANQGSEA. V was pared by 4 bases and J by 2 bases, with 10 bases between.